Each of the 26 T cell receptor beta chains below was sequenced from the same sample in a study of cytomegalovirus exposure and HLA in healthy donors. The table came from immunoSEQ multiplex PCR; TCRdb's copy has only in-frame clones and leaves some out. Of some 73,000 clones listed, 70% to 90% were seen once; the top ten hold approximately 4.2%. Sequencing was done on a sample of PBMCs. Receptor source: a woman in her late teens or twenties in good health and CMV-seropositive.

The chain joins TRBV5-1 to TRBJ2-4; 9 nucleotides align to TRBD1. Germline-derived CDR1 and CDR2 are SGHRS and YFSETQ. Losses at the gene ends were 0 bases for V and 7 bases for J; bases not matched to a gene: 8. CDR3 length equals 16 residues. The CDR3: CASSLEAGDRGNIQYF. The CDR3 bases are TGCGCCAGCAGCTTGGAGGCCGGAGACAGGGGGAACATTCAGTACTTC.

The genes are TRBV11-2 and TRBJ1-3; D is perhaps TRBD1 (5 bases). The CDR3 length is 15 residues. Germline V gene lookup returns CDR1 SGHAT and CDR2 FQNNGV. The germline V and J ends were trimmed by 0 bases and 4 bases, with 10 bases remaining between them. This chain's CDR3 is CASSLEDKKGNTIYF. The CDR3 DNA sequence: TGTGCCAGCAGCTTAGAGGACAAAAAGGGAAACACCATATATTTT.

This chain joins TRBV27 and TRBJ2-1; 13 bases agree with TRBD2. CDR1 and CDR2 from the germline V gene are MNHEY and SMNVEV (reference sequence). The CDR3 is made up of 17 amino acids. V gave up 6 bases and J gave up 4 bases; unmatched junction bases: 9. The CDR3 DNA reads TGTGCCAGCAGCGACTCCTCACTAGCGGGGGGGTACAATGAGCAGTTCTTC. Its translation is CASSDSSLAGGYNEQFF.

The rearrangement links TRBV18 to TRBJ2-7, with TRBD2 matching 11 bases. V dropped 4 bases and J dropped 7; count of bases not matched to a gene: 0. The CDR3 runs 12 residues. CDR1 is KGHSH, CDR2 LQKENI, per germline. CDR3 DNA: TGTGCCAGCTCACGACTAGCGGGGGAGCAGTACTTC. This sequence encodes CASSRLAGEQYF. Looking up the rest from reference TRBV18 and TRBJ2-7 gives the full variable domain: NAGVMQNPRHLVRRRGQEARLRCSPMKGHSHVYWYRQLPEEGLKFMVYLQKENIIDESGMPKERFSAEFPKEGPSILRIQQVVRGDSAAYFCASSRLAGEQYFGPGTRLTVT.

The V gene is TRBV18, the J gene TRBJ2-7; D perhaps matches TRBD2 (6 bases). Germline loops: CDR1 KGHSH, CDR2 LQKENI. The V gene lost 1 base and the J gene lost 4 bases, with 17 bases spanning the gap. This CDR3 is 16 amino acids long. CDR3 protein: CASSPRLEGWWYEQYF. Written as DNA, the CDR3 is TGTGCCAGCTCACCACGGTTGGAGGGTTGGTGGTACGAGCAGTACTTC.

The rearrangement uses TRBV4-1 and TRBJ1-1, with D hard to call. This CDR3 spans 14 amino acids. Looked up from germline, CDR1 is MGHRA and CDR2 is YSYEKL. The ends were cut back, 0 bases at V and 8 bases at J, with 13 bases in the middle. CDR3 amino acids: CASSQDSSEGEAFF. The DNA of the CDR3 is TGCGCCAGCAGCCAAGATAGCTCCGAGGGCGAAGCTTTCTTT.

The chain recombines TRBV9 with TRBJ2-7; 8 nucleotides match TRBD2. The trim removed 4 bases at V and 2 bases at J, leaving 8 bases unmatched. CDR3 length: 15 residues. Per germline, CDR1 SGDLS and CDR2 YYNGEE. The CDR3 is CASSLSGSTAYEQYF. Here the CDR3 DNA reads TGTGCCAGCAGCCTAAGCGGGAGTACGGCCTACGAGCAGTACTTC.

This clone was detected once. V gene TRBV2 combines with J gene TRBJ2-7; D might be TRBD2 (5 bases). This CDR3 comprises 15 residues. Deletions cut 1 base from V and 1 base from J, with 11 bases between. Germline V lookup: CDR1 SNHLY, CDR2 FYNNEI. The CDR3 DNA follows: TGTGCCAGCAGTGAAGAAGCTGGGAGTTCCTACGAGCAGTACTTC. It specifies CASSEEAGSSYEQYF. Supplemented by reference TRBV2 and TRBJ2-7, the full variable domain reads EPEVTQTPSHQVTQMGQEVILRCVPISNHLYFYWYRQILGQKVEFLVSFYNNEISEKSEIFDDQFSVERPDGSNFTLKIRSTKLEDSAMYFCASSEEAGSSYEQYFGPGTRLTVT.

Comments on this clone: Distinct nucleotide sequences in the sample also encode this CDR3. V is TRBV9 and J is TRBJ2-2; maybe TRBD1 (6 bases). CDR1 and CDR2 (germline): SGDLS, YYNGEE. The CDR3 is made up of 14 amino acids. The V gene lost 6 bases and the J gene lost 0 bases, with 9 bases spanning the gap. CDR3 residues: CASKRTANTGELFF. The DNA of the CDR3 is TGTGCCAGCAAGCGGACAGCGAACACCGGGGAGCTGTTTTTT.

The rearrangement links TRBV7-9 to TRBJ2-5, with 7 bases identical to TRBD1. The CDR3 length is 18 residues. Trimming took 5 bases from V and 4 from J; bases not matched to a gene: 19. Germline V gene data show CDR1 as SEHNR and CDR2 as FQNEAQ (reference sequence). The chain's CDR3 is CASSRGAPADRVGETQYF. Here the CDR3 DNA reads TGTGCCAGCAGCAGAGGGGCCCCGGCTGACAGGGTCGGAGAGACCCAGTACTTC.

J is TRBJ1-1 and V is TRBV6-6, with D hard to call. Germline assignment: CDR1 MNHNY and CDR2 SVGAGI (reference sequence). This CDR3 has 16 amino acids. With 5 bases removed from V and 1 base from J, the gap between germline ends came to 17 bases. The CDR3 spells CASSTAGSRANTEAFF. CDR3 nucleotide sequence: TGTGCCAGCAGTACCGCGGGCTCAAGGGCGAACACTGAAGCTTTCTTT.

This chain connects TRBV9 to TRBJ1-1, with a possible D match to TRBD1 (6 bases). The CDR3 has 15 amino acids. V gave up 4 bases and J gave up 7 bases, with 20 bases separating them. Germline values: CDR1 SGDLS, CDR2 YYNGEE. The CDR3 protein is CASSKGGDGSNEAFF. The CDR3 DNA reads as TGTGCCAGCAGCAAAGGGGGGGACGGTAGTAATGAAGCTTTCTTT.

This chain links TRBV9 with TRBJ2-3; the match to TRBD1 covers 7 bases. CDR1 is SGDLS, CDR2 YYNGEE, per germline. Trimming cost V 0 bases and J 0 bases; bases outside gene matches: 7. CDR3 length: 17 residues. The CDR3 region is CASSVGGTQGSTDTQYF. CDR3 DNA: TGTGCCAGCAGCGTAGGAGGGACACAGGGGAGCACAGATACGCAGTATTTT.

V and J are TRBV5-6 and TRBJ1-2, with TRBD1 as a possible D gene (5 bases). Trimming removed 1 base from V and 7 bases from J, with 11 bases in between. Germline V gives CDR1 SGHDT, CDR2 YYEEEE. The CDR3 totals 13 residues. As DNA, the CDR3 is TGTGCCAGCAGCTTGATCAGGGTCGGTGGCTACACCTTC. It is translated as CASSLIRVGGYTF.

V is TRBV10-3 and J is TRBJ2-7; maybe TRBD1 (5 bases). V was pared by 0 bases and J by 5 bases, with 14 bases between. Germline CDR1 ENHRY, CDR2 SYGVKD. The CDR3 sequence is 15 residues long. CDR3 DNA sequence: TGTGCCATCAGTGAGTCGAGCAGGGAAGATAACGAGCAGTACTTC. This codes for CAISESSREDNEQYF.

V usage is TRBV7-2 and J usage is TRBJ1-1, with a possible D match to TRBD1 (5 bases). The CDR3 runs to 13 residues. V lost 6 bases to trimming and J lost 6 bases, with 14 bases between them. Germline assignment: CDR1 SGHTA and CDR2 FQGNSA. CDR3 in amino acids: CASSSLGGAEAFF. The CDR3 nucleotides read TGTGCCAGCAGTTCCCTGGGGGGGGCTGAAGCTTTCTTT.

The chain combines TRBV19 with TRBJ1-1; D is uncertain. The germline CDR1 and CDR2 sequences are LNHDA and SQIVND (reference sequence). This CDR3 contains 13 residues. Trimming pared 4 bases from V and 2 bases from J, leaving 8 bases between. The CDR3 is CASSRRANTEAFF. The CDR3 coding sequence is TGTGCCAGTAGTAGGAGGGCTAACACTGAAGCTTTCTTT.

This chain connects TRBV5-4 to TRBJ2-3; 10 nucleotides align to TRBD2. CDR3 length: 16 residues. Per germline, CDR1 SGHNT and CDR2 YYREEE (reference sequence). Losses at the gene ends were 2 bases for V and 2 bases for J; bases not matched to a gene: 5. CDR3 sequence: CASSFLSGGATDTQYF. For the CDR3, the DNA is TGTGCCAGCAGCTTTTTGAGCGGGGGGGCCACAGATACGCAGTATTTT.

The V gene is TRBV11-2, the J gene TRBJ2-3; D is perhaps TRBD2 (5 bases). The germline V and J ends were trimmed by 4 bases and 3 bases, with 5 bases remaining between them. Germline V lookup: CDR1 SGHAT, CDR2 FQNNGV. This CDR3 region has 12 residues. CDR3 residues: CASSSGTDTQYF. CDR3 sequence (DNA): TGTGCCAGCAGCTCGGGGACAGATACGCAGTATTTT.

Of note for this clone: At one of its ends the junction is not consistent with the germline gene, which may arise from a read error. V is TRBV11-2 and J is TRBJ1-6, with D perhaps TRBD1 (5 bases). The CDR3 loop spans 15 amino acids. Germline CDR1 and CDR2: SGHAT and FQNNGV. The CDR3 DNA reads TGTGCCAGCAGCATAGACAGTTTCTATAATTCACCCCTCCACTTT. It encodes CASSIDSFYNSPLHF.

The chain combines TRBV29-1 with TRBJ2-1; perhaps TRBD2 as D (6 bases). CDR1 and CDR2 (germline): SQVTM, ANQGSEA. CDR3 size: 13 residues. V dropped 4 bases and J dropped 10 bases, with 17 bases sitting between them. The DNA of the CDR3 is TGCAGCGTTGTCGGGACTGGGAATGTGGAGCAGTTCTTC. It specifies CSVVGTGNVEQFF.

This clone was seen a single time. The DNA of the CDR3 is TGTGCCAGTAGTATCTCCGCCCTTCGGGCCGACTATAGCAATCAGCCCCAGCATTTT. Translation: CASSISALRADYSNQPQHF. The chain employs TRBV19 and TRBJ1-5; D is ambiguous. From germline, CDR1 is LNHDA and CDR2 SQIVND (reference sequence). CDR3 length: 19 amino acids. The V end lost 3 bases, the J end lost 0 bases, and 21 bases lay between the germline ends.

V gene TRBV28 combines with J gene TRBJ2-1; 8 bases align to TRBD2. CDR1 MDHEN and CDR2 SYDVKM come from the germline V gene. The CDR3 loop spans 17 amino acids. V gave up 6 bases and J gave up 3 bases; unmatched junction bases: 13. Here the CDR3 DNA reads TGTGCCAGCAGCTGGGGCAGAGCGGGGGATAACTACAATGAGCAGTTCTTC. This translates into CASSWGRAGDNYNEQFF.

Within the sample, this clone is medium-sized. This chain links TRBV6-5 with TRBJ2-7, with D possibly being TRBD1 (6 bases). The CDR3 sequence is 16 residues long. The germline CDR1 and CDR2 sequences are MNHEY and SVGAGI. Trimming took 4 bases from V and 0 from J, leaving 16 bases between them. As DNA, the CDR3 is TGTGCCAGCAGTTTAACGACAGGCGATAGCTCCTACGAGCAGTACTTC. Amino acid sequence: CASSLTTGDSSYEQYF.

The CDR3, as DNA: TGCGCCAGCAGCTCGGGGGTATCAGAGACCCAGTACTTC. Translating gives CASSSGVSETQYF. The rearrangement links TRBV5-1 to TRBJ2-5, with D perhaps matching TRBD2 (6 bases). Trimming left V 3 bases short and J 4 bases short, with 10 bases between. The CDR3 sequence is 13 residues long. Germline CDR1 SGHRS, CDR2 YFSETQ. Combining the CDR3 with reference TRBV5-1 and TRBJ2-5 gives the whole variable domain KAGVTQTPRYLIKTRGQQVTLSCSPISGHRSVSWYQQTPGQGLQFLFEYFSETQRNKGNFPGRFSGRQFSNSRSEMNVSTLELGDSALYLCASSSGVSETQYFGPGTRLLVL.

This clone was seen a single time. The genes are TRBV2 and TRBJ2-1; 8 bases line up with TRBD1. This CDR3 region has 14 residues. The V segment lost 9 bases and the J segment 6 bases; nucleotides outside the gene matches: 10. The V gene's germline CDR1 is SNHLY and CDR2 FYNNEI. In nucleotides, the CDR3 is TGTGCCAGTCTAGACAGGGGCCTCGGCAATGAGCAGTTCTTC. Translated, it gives CASLDRGLGNEQFF.